The present T cell receptor beta chain was sequenced within a study of blood T cell repertoires in COVID-19. Turning to the study itself: The United States, Italy and Spain provided the acute and convalescent COVID-19 samples. In each case, the material was cDNA or gDNA derived from T cells, B-cell-depleted T cells, or PBMCs.

Under the authors' procedure: Quantification of nucleated cells was approximated via reference gene primer amplification. Only in-frame clones appear in the TCRdb table, and some are missing; sequencing was by immunoSEQ multiplex PCR. V and J calls and clone size come straight from that table; D and trimming were deduced from the DNA. The sample comprises tens of thousands of clones, around 90% of which are singletons, and around 2.8% rests with the top ten. Trimming took 5 bases from V and 4 from J; bases not matched to a gene: 5. The CDR3 is made up of 14 amino acids. Germline loops: CDR1 MNHNY, CDR2 SVGAGI (reference sequence).

The V and J genes are TRBV6-6 and TRBJ2-7; TRBD1 aligns across 10 bases. The clonotype was recovered from a human donor in a cohort sampled during active COVID-19. The sequenced material came from peripheral blood. The DNA for the CDR3 is TGTGCCAGCAGTGGCGGACAGGGGGGGTACGAGCAGTACTTC. Translated: CASSGGQGGYEQYF.